This is a list of T cell receptor beta chains from one sample in a study of blood T cells in healthy people across ages. Using its own MiXCR run on the 5' RACE reads, TCRdb lists one record per CDR3 protein. The table includes nearly 1 million distinct CDR3 sequences, roughly 47% detected once. Sequencing was performed on blood. The source is a woman aged 60-70 years in good health. The CDR3 runs from the conserved cysteine through the conserved F or W. A D gene is named only where the DNA matches it firmly. Size tells how often a clone was seen (once, few, many) or the class of an expanded clone, and some rows leave it out.

TRBV20-1	TRBJ1-2	-	TRBD1	11	TGCAGTGCTCGACAGGGGGGTGGTTACACCTTC	CSARQGGGYTF
TRBV5-1	TRBJ2-1	-	TRBD1	17	TGCGCCAGCAGCGAAAGTGACAGGGGTGTTTCCTACAATGAGCAGTTCTTC	CASSESDRGVSYNEQFF
TRBV10-3	TRBJ1-5	few	-	14	TGTGCCTCCTCATCTGTGGGGAGCGATCAGCCCCAGCATTTT	CASSSVGSDQPQHF
TRBV25-1	TRBJ1-1	-	-	15	TGTGCCAGCATGTTCAGTGGTCATCTGAACACTGAAGCTTTCTTT	CASMFSGHLNTEAFF
TRBV28	TRBJ2-3	-	TRBD2	15	TGTGCCAGCAGTCCCCCTAGCGGGAGTGGTGATACGCAGTATTTT	CASSPPSGSGDTQYF
TRBV3-1	TRBJ2-5	-	TRBD1	14	TGTGCCAGCAGCCACGGACAGGGGGCTAATCCCCAGTACTTC	CASSHGQGANPQYF
TRBV7-9	TRBJ2-6	-	-	14	TGTGCCAGCAGCTTTCTGGCTGGGGCCAACGTCCTGACTTTC	CASSFLAGANVLTF
TRBV29-1	TRBJ2-1	few	TRBD2	12	TGCAGCGCCAAGACTAGCGGGAGGGAGCAGTTCTTC	CSAKTSGREQFF
TRBV4-3	TRBJ2-5	few	-	17	TGCGCCAGCAGCCAAGATTATAGGGAGGGGGATCAAGAGACCCAGTACTTC	CASSQDYREGDQETQYF
TRBV6-2/TRBV6-3	TRBJ2-7	few	-	12	TGTGCCAGCAGGGGACTTCCCTACGAGCAGTACTTC	CASRGLPYEQYF
TRBV30	TRBJ2-3	-	-	12	TGTGCCTGGAGTGACCACCGAGATACGCAGTATTTT	CAWSDHRDTQYF
TRBV5-1	TRBJ2-3	-	-	15	TGCGCCAGCAGCTTGGAAGTGGGCTCCACAGATACGCAGTATTTT	CASSLEVGSTDTQYF
TRBV5-5	TRBJ2-7	-	-	15	TGTGCCAGCAGCTTCAGCCGGGAGTGGGTCTACGAGCAGTACTTC	CASSFSREWVYEQYF
TRBV15	TRBJ2-7	-	-	13	TGTGCCACCAGCGATGGGGGGAGTTACGAGCAGTACTTC	CATSDGGSYEQYF
TRBV9	TRBJ1-5	-	-	15	TGTGCCAGCAGCGCAGGCTTTTATAGCAATCAGCCCCAGCATTTT	CASSAGFYSNQPQHF
TRBV20-1	TRBJ2-1	-	TRBD2	12	TGCAGTGCTGGGGGACTAGCGGGGGAGCAGTTCTTC	CSAGGLAGEQFF
TRBV7-6	TRBJ2-1	-	-	17	TGTGCCAGCAGCTTAAAGTACGTCCGGGGCGCCTACAATGAGCAGTTCTTC	CASSLKYVRGAYNEQFF
TRBV9	TRBJ2-1	few	TRBD2	23	TGTGCCAGCAGTCCAACCTGGGGGACTAGCGGGAGGGCCTCATACGTCCCCTACAATGAGCAGTTCTTC	CASSPTWGTSGRASYVPYNEQFF
TRBV7-9	TRBJ1-5	few	-	13	TGTGCCAGCAGCCCCGACACGGGCTGGCCCCAGCATTTT	CASSPDTGWPQHF
TRBV2	TRBJ2-5	few	-	15	TGTGCCAGCAGTCCCGGGACCCCTGACGTGGAGACCCAGTACTTC	CASSPGTPDVETQYF
TRBV20-1	TRBJ2-5	few	-	12	TGCAGTGCTCGGGGGGCGGGAGAGACCCAGTACTTC	CSARGAGETQYF
TRBV14	TRBJ2-5	-	-	16	TGTGCCAGCAGCCAGCAACATGGGATGGGTGTGGAGACCCAGTACTTC	CASSQQHGMGVETQYF
TRBV9	TRBJ2-5	-	-	14	TGTGCCAGCAGCGTAGGGATGGGGCAAGAGACCCAGTACTTC	CASSVGMGQETQYF
TRBV5-6	TRBJ1-4	-	-	16	TGTGCCAGCAGCCCCGGGATGGGCAGGGAAGTCGAAAAACTGTTTTTT	CASSPGMGREVEKLFF
TRBV28	TRBJ2-5	-	-	14	TGTGCCAGCAGTATGACGCAGACAGGAGAGACCCAGTACTTC	CASSMTQTGETQYF
TRBV20-1	TRBJ2-3	-	TRBD1	16	TGCAGTGCTAGAACCTCAGACAGGGGAATAGGGGATACGCAGTATTTT	CSARTSDRGIGDTQYF
TRBV20-1	TRBJ1-6	-	-	16	TGCAGTGCAAGTCTCGTAATTAGCTCCTATAATTCACCCCTCCACTTT	CSASLVISSYNSPLHF
TRBV5-1	TRBJ2-1	-	TRBD2	16	TGCGCCAGCAGCTCAGGGACTAGCGTAGTTACGGATGAGCAGTTCTTC	CASSSGTSVVTDEQFF
TRBV20-1	TRBJ1-5	-	-	17	TGCAGTGCTAGAGATCTGGGGGTGGGAGTCGGCAATCAGCCCCAGCATTTT	CSARDLGVGVGNQPQHF
TRBV4-3	TRBJ2-3	few	TRBD1	15	TGCGCCAGCAGCCAAGATACAGGGGAAGCAGATACGCAGTATTTT	CASSQDTGEADTQYF
TRBV5-1	TRBJ2-7	few	TRBD1	13	TGCGCCAGCAGCTCACAGGGGTGGTACGAGCAGTACTTC	CASSSQGWYEQYF
TRBV7-9	TRBJ2-1	-	-	16	TGTGCCAGCAGCTCCCCCCAGGGAAGCTCCTACAATGAGCAGTTCTTC	CASSSPQGSSYNEQFF
TRBV4-3	TRBJ2-5	many	-	15	TGCGCCAGCAGCCAAGATTTGATAGGCCCTAGGACCCAGTACTTC	CASSQDLIGPRTQYF
TRBV4-3	TRBJ2-7	-	-	15	TGCGCCAGCAGCCCAGAAGGGGGTTGGGGCCACGAGCAGTACTTC	CASSPEGGWGHEQYF
TRBV6-5	TRBJ2-4	-	TRBD1	13	TGTGCCAGCATGGGTAGAGGGGGCGGCACTCAGTACTTC	CASMGRGGGTQYF
TRBV7-2	TRBJ2-1	-	TRBD2	15	TGTGCCAGCAGCACGAGCGGGAGAAGTTTTATTGAGCAGTTCTTC	CASSTSGRSFIEQFF
TRBV28	TRBJ2-1	-	TRBD1	15	TGTGCCAGCAGTTCCAACCAGGGGGTCCACAATGAGCAGTTCTTC	CASSSNQGVHNEQFF
TRBV29-1	TRBJ2-7	many	-	11	TGCAGCGTCTCCGGGAACTACGAGCAGTACTTC	CSVSGNYEQYF
TRBV12-3/TRBV12-4	TRBJ2-5	-	TRBD2	15	TGTGCCAGCAGGTACGCCGGGACTAGGGGCAATGAGCAGTACTTC	CASRYAGTRGNEQYF
TRBV14	TRBJ2-7	-	-	14	TGTGCCAGCAGCCCCGGACAGTCTAGGTACGAGCAGTACTTC	CASSPGQSRYEQYF
TRBV2	TRBJ1-2	-	-	13	TGTGCCAGCAGAGTGGTGGAATCCCTGGGCTACACCTTC	CASRVVESLGYTF
TRBV5-1	TRBJ2-7	-	TRBD1	15	TGCGCCAGCAGCCTACAGGGACAGGGGGCCTACGAGCAGTACTTC	CASSLQGQGAYEQYF
TRBV7-9	TRBJ1-6	once	TRBD1	15	TGTACCAGCAGCTTAACGGGACAGAAGACTTCACCCCTCCACTTT	CTSSLTGQKTSPLHF
TRBV5-1	TRBJ2-5	few	-	17	TGCGCCAGCGCTCGATCGGGATCGGGAATGGTCCAAGAGACCCAGTACTTC	CASARSGSGMVQETQYF
TRBV5-1	TRBJ2-7	-	TRBD1	15	TGCGCCAGCAGCTTGGAGAGGACAGGCCCCTACGAGCAGTACTTC	CASSLERTGPYEQYF
TRBV5-1	TRBJ1-2	-	-	13	TGCGCCAGCAGACTCGACGACTCCTATGGCTACACCTTC	CASRLDDSYGYTF